This passage covers 17 T cell receptor beta chains from one sample sequenced in a study of cytomegalovirus exposure and HLA in healthy donors. Use of 60 Vbeta and 13 Jbeta primers characterized the PCR. TCRdb's copy holds only in-frame clones and misses some; the assay was immunoSEQ multiplex PCR. The sample shows 90,000 to 130,000 clones, under 85% of them seen only once. Specimen: PBMCs. The receptors here all came from a man aged 25-40 years in good health and CMV-seropositive.

J is TRBJ2-2 and V is TRBV5-4; TRBD2 might be the D (5 bases). CDR3 length: 14 amino acids. V was trimmed by 4 bases and J by 4 bases, leaving 11 bases between them. Germline V gene sequence: CDR1 SGHNT, CDR2 YYREEE (reference sequence). The CDR3 nucleotides are TGTGCCAGCAGCCCCCGGGGAGCCACCGGGGAGCTGTTTTTT. This translates into CASSPRGATGELFF.

V gene TRBV4-2 combines with J gene TRBJ2-1; the D is unclear. The length of the CDR3 is 17 residues. V was trimmed by 0 bases and J by 0 bases, leaving 12 bases between them. Germline-derived CDR1 and CDR2 are LGHNA and YNFKEQ. CDR3 sequence (DNA): TGTGCCAGCAGCCAAGATCTAGGAGACTCCTCCTACAATGAGCAGTTCTTC. It codes for CASSQDLGDSSYNEQFF.

The rearrangement links TRBV19 to TRBJ1-6, with 8 bases that match TRBD1. Germline V lookup: CDR1 LNHDA, CDR2 SQIVND (reference sequence). This CDR3 comprises 15 residues. The V segment lost 5 bases and the J segment 3 bases; nucleotides outside the gene matches: 3. The CDR3 DNA reads TGTGCCAGTAGTTTCGACAGGGGCTATAATTCACCCCTCCACTTT. This codes for CASSFDRGYNSPLHF.

The rearrangement joins TRBV9 to TRBJ2-7; the D gene is possibly TRBD2 (6 bases). Germline CDR1 reads SGDLS; CDR2 reads YYNGEE. Trimming left V 0 bases short and J 0 bases short, with 10 bases between. This CDR3 spans 15 amino acids. The CDR3 sequence is CASSVGGDSSYEQYF. The CDR3, as DNA: TGTGCCAGCAGCGTAGGGGGGGATAGCTCCTACGAGCAGTACTTC.

This chain uses TRBV27 with TRBJ1-1; no clear D gene. V was cut by 5 bases and J by 3 bases, with 13 bases left in between. Germline CDR1 is MNHEY and CDR2 is SMNVEV (reference sequence). The CDR3 length is 14 residues. The CDR3 here is CASSPLDRYTEAFF. CDR3 in DNA: TGTGCCAGCAGTCCCCTAGACCGTTACACTGAAGCTTTCTTT.

This rearrangement joins TRBV25-1 to TRBJ2-2; D unclear. The germline V and J ends were trimmed by 4 bases and 7 bases, with 13 bases remaining between them. Germline V gives CDR1 MGHDK, CDR2 SYGVNS. The CDR3 sequence is 14 residues long. CDR3 sequence reads: CASSAAREIGELFF. DNA for the CDR3: TGTGCCAGCAGTGCCGCCCGTGAGATCGGGGAGCTGTTTTTT.

The chain has TRBV5-4 and TRBJ2-2, with TRBD1 matching 7 bases. CDR3 size: 16 residues. Germline V lookup: CDR1 SGHNT, CDR2 YYREEE (reference sequence). Losses at the gene ends were 0 bases for V and 6 bases for J; bases not matched to a gene: 8. The CDR3 sequence: CASSLEAFTGAGELFF. For the CDR3, the DNA is TGTGCCAGCAGCTTGGAAGCCTTTACAGGGGCCGGGGAGCTGTTTTTT.

V is TRBV6-1 and J is TRBJ2-5, with D possibly being TRBD2 (5 bases). Germline CDR1 reads MNHNS; CDR2 reads SASEGT. The CDR3 totals 13 residues. V lost 6 bases to trimming and J lost 5 bases, with 13 bases between them. The CDR3 spells CASREGLGETQYF. CDR3 coding DNA: TGTGCCAGCAGAGAGGGCCTTGGGGAGACCCAGTACTTC.

In this sample, this clone turned up a few times. The V and J genes are TRBV5-1 and TRBJ2-5, with 9 bases aligning to TRBD1. Germline V CDR1 and CDR2: SGHRS, YFSETQ. With V trimmed by 0 bases and J by 0 bases, 3 bases remained unmatched. This CDR3 region has 16 residues. CDR3 residues: CASSLGDREYQETQYF. In DNA form, the CDR3 reads TGCGCCAGCAGCTTGGGGGACAGGGAGTACCAAGAGACCCAGTACTTC.

The genes are TRBV18 and TRBJ1-5, with D possibly being TRBD1 (5 bases). Germline V gene sequence: CDR1 KGHSH, CDR2 LQKENI. V lost 2 bases, J lost 4 bases, and 15 bases lay in between. This CDR3 comprises 16 residues. The CDR3 nucleotides are TGTGCCAGCTCACCATTCGAGGGGCGGGGAAATCAGCCCCAGCATTTT. Its translation is CASSPFEGRGNQPQHF.

The rearrangement links TRBV9 to TRBJ2-5; 7 bases agree with TRBD1. From germline, CDR1 is SGDLS and CDR2 YYNGEE. After removal of 3 bases from V and 4 bases from J, the junction contained 3 bases not matched to a gene. The CDR3 spans 13 residues. CDR3 nucleotide sequence: TGTGCCAGCAGCGCCGGGGACAGAGAGACCCAGTACTTC. It codes for CASSAGDRETQYF.

This clone came up once. This chain links TRBV7-3 with TRBJ1-1, with 9 bases that match TRBD1. Per the germline V gene, CDR1 is SGHTA and CDR2 is FQGTGA. This CDR3 spans 13 amino acids. The J segment lost 4 bases and the V segment lost 3 bases, leaving 0 bases of the junction unmatched. The CDR3 sequence is CASSLTGGTEAFF. DNA for the CDR3: TGTGCCAGCAGCTTGACAGGGGGCACTGAAGCTTTCTTT.

This chain joins TRBV18 and TRBJ1-1; 10 bases align to TRBD1. V lost 4 bases and J lost 6; bases outside the gene matches: 8. Germline loops: CDR1 KGHSH, CDR2 LQKENI. This CDR3 has 15 residues. The CDR3 loop is CASSQTYGTGAEAFF. The CDR3, as DNA: TGTGCCAGCTCACAAACCTACGGGACAGGGGCTGAAGCTTTCTTT.

The chain employs TRBV9 and TRBJ2-3, with 9 nucleotides matching TRBD2. Trimming at V came to 0 bases and at J to 2 bases, leaving 4 bases not matched to a gene. This CDR3 has 16 residues. CDR1 SGDLS and CDR2 YYNGEE come from the germline V gene. Written as DNA, the CDR3 is TGTGCCAGCAGCGTAGAAGGCGGGGGGGCCACAGATACGCAGTATTTT. Encoded protein: CASSVEGGGATDTQYF.

This clone was picked up a small number of times. J is TRBJ1-5 and V is TRBV4-3, with TRBD1 as a possible D gene (6 bases). Germline CDR1 and CDR2: LGHNA and YSLEER. V was cut by 4 bases and J by 7 bases, with 17 bases left in between. CDR3 length equals 15 residues. CDR3 in amino acids: CASSPGGQAGQPQHF. CDR3 in DNA: TGCGCCAGCAGCCCGGGGGGCCAGGCGGGCCAGCCCCAGCATTTT.

This chain joins TRBV4-2 and TRBJ1-4, with D maybe TRBD1 (6 bases). Germline CDR1 LGHNA, CDR2 YNFKEQ. The V gene lost 2 bases and the J gene lost 5 bases, with 12 bases spanning the gap. The CDR3 has 15 amino acids. For the CDR3, the DNA is TGTGCCAGCAGCCAAAGGGGGAGGGTGAATGAAAAACTGTTTTTT. Amino acid sequence: CASSQRGRVNEKLFF.

The rearrangement joins TRBV7-9 to TRBJ1-6; D is possibly TRBD1 (5 bases). CDR1 is SEHNR and CDR2 is FQNEAQ in the germline V gene (reference sequence). This CDR3 spans 14 amino acids. Deletions cut 1 base from V and 7 bases from J, with 8 bases between. Here the CDR3 reads CASSLGGLNSPLHF. For the CDR3, the DNA is TGTGCCAGCAGCTTAGGGGGCCTCAATTCACCCCTCCACTTT.